Each of the 20 T cell receptor beta chains below was sequenced from the same sample in a study of T cells in Graves' hyperthyroidism and ophthalmopathy. RNA transcripts yielded amplified TCR beta CDR3 regions. First-round RT-PCR of the TCR CDR3 relied on the HTBI primer set. Using its own MiXCR run on the multiplex PCR reads, TCRdb lists one record per CDR3 protein. The sample lists roughly 520,000 distinct CDR3 sequences, roughly 25% seen once, with about 11% in the top ten. Material for sequencing was blood. These receptors came from a woman aged 30 to 39 with Graves' ophthalmopathy.

This sequence joins TRBV12-3 or TRBV12-4 and TRBJ2-7; TRBD2 matches 12 bases. Unmatched junction bases numbered 4, after V lost 6 bases and J lost 4 bases. This CDR3 contains 14 residues. The CDR3 nucleotides are TGTGCCAGCAGCACCGGGACTAGCGGGTACGAGCAGTACTTC. This gives the protein CASSTGTSGYEQYF.

This clonotype was detected a few times. The chain couples TRBV7-2 to TRBJ2-7; D call uncertain. The CDR3 runs 13 residues. Germline values: CDR1 SGHTA, CDR2 FQGNSA. The V and J ends lost 5 bases and 5 bases respectively, with 13 bases between them. CDR3 nucleotides: TGTGCCAGCAGCATTGGCACCGTCAACGAGCAGTACTTC. Translating it yields CASSIGTVNEQYF.

This clonotype was recorded at least ten times. The rearrangement uses TRBV19 and TRBJ2-2; 7 nucleotides match TRBD1. Germline lookup yields CDR1 LNHDA and CDR2 SQIVND (reference sequence). This CDR3 is built from 18 residues. The V gene end was trimmed by 4 bases and the J gene end by 3 bases; junction bases not matched to a gene: 14. The CDR3 bases are TGTGCCAGTAGTAGAGGGACCGACAGGGCCGTTCACACCGGGGAGCTGTTTTTT. Amino acid sequence: CASSRGTDRAVHTGELFF.

This clonotype was observed at least ten times. The V call is TRBV2, the J call TRBJ1-2; D remains ambiguous. The CDR3 is 13 amino acids. Trimming pared 4 bases from V and 5 bases from J, leaving 11 bases between. The V gene's germline CDR1 is SNHLY and CDR2 FYNNEI. The CDR3 sequence: CASSGKGVYGYTF. In DNA form, the CDR3 reads TGTGCCAGCAGTGGAAAGGGAGTTTATGGCTACACCTTC. Based on the CDR3 plus reference TRBV2 and TRBJ1-2, the full variable domain is EPEVTQTPSHQVTQMGQEVILRCVPISNHLYFYWYRQILGQKVEFLVSFYNNEISEKSEIFDDQFSVERPDGSNFTLKIRSTKLEDSAMYFCASSGKGVYGYTFGSGTRLTVV.

This clonotype was counted ten times or more. V usage is TRBV7-8 and J usage is TRBJ1-1; D unresolved. Germline V gene lookup returns CDR1 SGHVS and CDR2 FQNEAQ. V shed 1 base and J shed 0 bases, with 15 bases lying between them. This CDR3 has 17 residues. The CDR3: CASSLVLAQAVNTEAFF. The CDR3 DNA reads as TGTGCCAGCAGCTTAGTGTTGGCTCAGGCAGTGAACACTGAAGCTTTCTTT.

The rearrangement joins TRBV7-9 to TRBJ2-5, with a weak D call TRBD2 (5 bases). This CDR3 has 14 amino acids. Trimming removed 4 bases from V and 2 bases from J, with 11 bases in between. Germline CDR1 SEHNR, CDR2 FQNEAQ (reference sequence). The CDR3 sequence: CASSSGLGQETQYF. DNA of the CDR3: TGTGCCAGCAGCTCCGGACTTGGTCAAGAGACCCAGTACTTC.

This clonotype was detected once. This sequence joins TRBV3-1 and TRBJ2-5, with D hard to call. This CDR3 contains 14 residues. Germline CDR1 is LGHDT and CDR2 is YNNKEL (reference sequence). Trimming cost V 4 bases and J 0 bases, with 9 bases left between them. The DNA of the CDR3 is TGTGCCAGCAGCCCCTATTCGGACCAAGAGACCCAGTACTTC. It translates to CASSPYSDQETQYF.

This clonotype was seen many times. The chain uses TRBV6-1 and TRBJ1-5; the D gene is possibly TRBD1 (5 bases). Trimming pared 4 bases from V and 6 bases from J, leaving 10 bases between. Per the germline V gene, CDR1 is MNHNS and CDR2 is SASEGT. There are 13 residues in the CDR3. CDR3 region: CASSASGTQPQHF. The DNA for the CDR3 is TGTGCCAGCAGTGCCTCCGGGACTCAGCCCCAGCATTTT.

This clonotype was detected many times. The CDR3, as DNA: TGTGCCAGCAGTACCTCAGGCACGAACTATGGCTACACCTTC. Its translation is CASSTSGTNYGYTF. The rearrangement uses TRBV28 and TRBJ1-2; D unresolved. V was pared by 5 bases and J by 2 bases, with 12 bases between. CDR1 and CDR2 (germline): MDHEN, SYDVKM. The CDR3 extends over 14 amino acids.

This clonotype was found once. This chain links TRBV20-1 with TRBJ2-7; 11 nucleotides agree with TRBD2. The trim removed 3 bases at V and 1 base at J, leaving 5 bases unmatched. The CDR3 spans 15 residues. Germline lookup yields CDR1 DFQATT and CDR2 SNEGSKA (reference sequence). The CDR3 loop reads CSASKASGGSYEQYF. In nucleotides, the CDR3 is TGCAGTGCTAGTAAGGCTAGCGGGGGGTCCTACGAGCAGTACTTC.

This clonotype was seen many times. The rearrangement links TRBV4-2 to TRBJ1-1, with D uncertain. Trimming cost V 1 base and J 4 bases, with 13 bases left between them. Germline lookup yields CDR1 LGHNA and CDR2 YNFKEQ. The CDR3 runs to 15 residues. The CDR3 reads CASSQGVGLATEAFF. CDR3 nucleotides: TGTGCCAGCAGCCAAGGAGTAGGGTTGGCCACTGAAGCTTTCTTT.

This clonotype was detected only a few times. The chain joins TRBV13 to TRBJ1-1, with no clear D. The CDR3 spans 15 residues. V lost 5 bases and J lost 1, with 14 bases in between. Per the germline V gene, CDR1 is PRHDT and CDR2 is FYEKMQ (reference sequence). CDR3 bases: TGTGCCAGCAGCGGCCGGAAGGAGGGGAACACTGAAGCTTTCTTT. This codes for CASSGRKEGNTEAFF.

This clonotype was seen at least ten times. This chain links TRBV30 with TRBJ2-2, with D unclear. Deletions cut 3 bases from V and 2 bases from J, with 13 bases between. Germline loops: CDR1 GTSNPN, CDR2 SVGIG (reference sequence). The CDR3 extends over 15 amino acids. CDR3 residues: CAWRVGHLNTGELFF. CDR3 nucleotides: TGTGCCTGGAGGGTGGGTCACCTAAACACCGGGGAGCTGTTTTTT.

This clonotype was observed a few times. The chain is built from TRBV6-1 and TRBJ2-7; D may be TRBD1 (6 bases). V was trimmed by 4 bases and J by 1 base, leaving 11 bases between them. This CDR3 comprises 14 residues. In germline, CDR1 is MNHNS, CDR2 SASEGT. DNA of the CDR3: TGTGCCAGCAGTGTTCACAGGGAATCCTACGAGCAGTACTTC. Translating gives CASSVHRESYEQYF.

The chain employs TRBV11-2 and TRBJ1-3; 7 bases align to TRBD1. This CDR3 spans 16 amino acids. The ends lost 5 bases at V and 2 bases at J; junction bases unmatched: 9. Germline-derived CDR1 and CDR2 are SGHAT and FQNNGV. CDR3 sequence (DNA): TGTGCCAGCAGCCGTACTACAGGGGTGCCTGGAAACACCATATATTTT. Translation gives CASSRTTGVPGNTIYF.

The V gene is TRBV28, the J gene TRBJ1-2; D is uncertain. This CDR3 spans 12 amino acids. The germline gives CDR1 MDHEN, CDR2 SYDVKM. Trimming removed 5 bases from V and 5 bases from J, with 9 bases in between. This CDR3 reads CASSHPDYGYTF. The CDR3 DNA is TGTGCCAGCAGTCATCCGGATTATGGCTACACCTTC.

In its sample, this clonotype was seen a few times. V usage is TRBV6-5 and J usage is TRBJ1-6; D is ambiguous. The germline V gene has CDR1 MNHEY and CDR2 SVGAGI. The CDR3 loop spans 16 amino acids. The V gene lost 4 bases and the J gene lost 0 bases, with 10 bases spanning the gap. CDR3 loop: CASSLTLSSYNSPLHF. In DNA, the CDR3 is TGTGCCAGCAGTTTGACGCTGAGCTCCTATAATTCACCCCTCCACTTT.

This clonotype was observed many times. The CDR3 reads CASRDHRVAGEETQYF. CDR3 nucleotides: TGTGCCAGCAGAGACCATCGGGTCGCAGGGGAAGAGACCCAGTACTTC. The chain has TRBV2 and TRBJ2-5; possible D gene TRBD1, 6 bases. Germline V gene lookup returns CDR1 SNHLY and CDR2 FYNNEI. This CDR3 is built from 16 residues. Trimming removed 6 bases at V and 3 bases at J, with 20 bases between.

The table lists this clonotype with many counts. CDR3 amino acids: CASSYTSSYEQYF. In DNA form, the CDR3 reads TGCGCCAGCAGCTATACCAGCTCCTACGAGCAGTACTTC. This chain connects TRBV5-1 to TRBJ2-7; no clear D. Trimming removed 3 bases at V and 0 bases at J, with 7 bases between. This CDR3 spans 13 amino acids. Germline V gene sequence: CDR1 SGHRS, CDR2 YFSETQ.

The chain couples TRBV3-1 to TRBJ2-7, with TRBD2 as a possible D gene (5 bases). The CDR3 extends over 15 amino acids. V lost 0 bases and J 3 bases, leaving 12 bases between the germline ends. The germline V gene has CDR1 LGHDT and CDR2 YNNKEL (reference sequence). CDR3 loop: CASSQDLAGSYEQYF. The CDR3, as DNA: TGTGCCAGCAGCCAAGATCTAGCAGGTAGCTACGAGCAGTACTTC.